What follows are 24 T cell receptor beta chains derived from one specimen sequenced in a study of cytomegalovirus exposure and HLA in healthy donors. PCR involved 60 Vbeta and 13 Jbeta primers. TCRdb's copy holds only in-frame clones and misses some; the assay was immunoSEQ multiplex PCR. Found here are 150,000 or so clones, approximately 74% of them singletons; the top ten hold roughly 7.3%. The material sequenced was PBMCs. The receptors shown here come from a male donor in good health and CMV-seronegative.

The chain has TRBV5-1 and TRBJ1-4; 7 bases line up with TRBD1. J was trimmed by 0 bases and V by 0 bases; bases with no gene match: 8. Germline V CDR1 and CDR2: SGHRS, YFSETQ. The length of the CDR3 is 18 residues. The CDR3 DNA follows: TGCGCCAGCAGCTTGGGACAGGGTGTGGGACCAACTAATGAAAAACTGTTTTTT. Translating gives CASSLGQGVGPTNEKLFF.

The chain has TRBV7-8 and TRBJ1-1; maybe TRBD1 (6 bases). Trimming took off 1 base at V and 7 bases at J, with 13 bases between the two ends. Per germline, CDR1 SGHVS and CDR2 FQNEAQ. This CDR3 has 14 amino acids. The CDR3 DNA follows: TGTGCCAGCAGCTTAGGGGTACAGGGTGATGAAGCTTTCTTT. Protein sequence: CASSLGVQGDEAFF.

This chain connects TRBV6-7 to TRBJ2-7; 9 bases match TRBD1. TRBV6-7 falls under the ORF class, with uncertain function. V dropped 0 bases and J dropped 5; count of bases not matched to a gene: 11. This CDR3 spans 17 amino acids. The CDR3 DNA reads as TGTGCCAGCAGTTACTCCCGGGACAGGGTAGGATTCGACGAGCAGTACTTC. Its translation is CASSYSRDRVGFDEQYF.

CDR3 bases: TGTGCCAGCAGTAGCTGGACAGGGGACAGGGAGACCCAGTACTTC. Protein sequence: CASSSWTGDRETQYF. The chain employs TRBV6-1 and TRBJ2-5, with TRBD1 matching over 9 bases. This CDR3 is built from 15 residues. Germline assignment: CDR1 MNHNS and CDR2 SASEGT. V was clipped by 5 bases and J by 5 bases; unmatched bases: 9.

V and J are TRBV18 and TRBJ1-2, with D possibly TRBD1 on 6 matching bases. This CDR3 contains 13 residues. Germline lookup yields CDR1 KGHSH and CDR2 LQKENI. The V and J ends lost 5 bases and 3 bases respectively, with 10 bases between them. CDR3 region: CASSEQGDYGYTF. The CDR3 nucleotides read TGTGCCAGCTCAGAACAGGGAGACTATGGCTACACCTTC.

Of note for this clone: Within the sample, other DNA sequences also encode this same CDR3. The rearrangement links TRBV6-4 to TRBJ2-7, with D tentatively TRBD1 (6 bases). CDR3 length equals 12 residues. The germline V gene has CDR1 MRHNA and CDR2 SNTAGT. V was trimmed by 6 bases and J by 4 bases, leaving 10 bases between them. Here the CDR3 reads CASRGQPYEQYF. As DNA, the CDR3 is TGTGCCAGCAGAGGACAGCCTTACGAGCAGTACTTC.

The chain employs TRBV28 and TRBJ1-6; D might be TRBD1 (6 bases). V lost 7 bases to trimming and J lost 6 bases, with 16 bases between them. Germline CDR1 reads MDHEN; CDR2 reads SYDVKM. The CDR3 length is 15 residues. CDR3 sequence reads: CASMLRGKGNSPLHF. The CDR3 DNA is TGTGCCAGCATGCTAAGGGGGAAGGGTAATTCACCCCTCCACTTT.

The rearrangement links TRBV19 to TRBJ1-4, with D perhaps TRBD1 (5 bases). This CDR3 is built from 17 residues. V shed 5 bases and J shed 2 bases, with 18 bases lying between them. The germline V gene encodes CDR1 LNHDA and CDR2 SQIVND (reference sequence). CDR3: CASSGSEGVYTNEKLFF. The CDR3 DNA reads TGTGCCAGTAGTGGATCAGAAGGGGTGTACACTAATGAAAAACTGTTTTTT.

V usage is TRBV14 and J usage is TRBJ1-3; D is ambiguous. With 1 base removed from V and 7 bases from J, the gap between germline ends came to 5 bases. CDR1 and CDR2 (germline): SGHDN, FVKESK. The CDR3 spans 12 residues. CDR3 nucleotide sequence: TGTGCCAGCAGCCAAGCCAGGAACACCATATATTTT. It codes for CASSQARNTIYF.

The CDR3 DNA reads as TGTGCCAGCAGTCTCTACCCTCCGGAGTGCTGCGAGCAGTACTTC. Its protein is CASSLYPPECCEQYF. The V and J genes are TRBV7-2 and TRBJ2-7; D call uncertain. The CDR3 extends over 15 amino acids. Germline V lookup: CDR1 SGHTA, CDR2 FQGNSA. The V and J ends lost 6 bases and 6 bases respectively, with 21 bases between them.

Here the CDR3 DNA reads TGTGCCAGCAGCGGGGTGACTAGCCGATCGGAGACCCAGTACTTC. As protein: CASSGVTSRSETQYF. J is TRBJ2-5 and V is TRBV14; 7 nucleotides match TRBD2. CDR1 SGHDN and CDR2 FVKESK come from the germline V gene. The V segment lost 5 bases and the J segment 5 bases; nucleotides outside the gene matches: 11. The CDR3 runs to 15 residues.

The table lists this clone with a count of one. This chain connects TRBV28 to TRBJ2-3, with 7 bases lining up with TRBD2. The trim removed 6 bases at V and 3 bases at J, leaving 12 bases unmatched. Germline values: CDR1 MDHEN, CDR2 SYDVKM. The CDR3 has 16 amino acids. The CDR3 is CASRRPWGGMTDTQYF. The CDR3 DNA is TGTGCCAGCAGGCGCCCCTGGGGGGGGATGACAGATACGCAGTATTTT.

This clone was recorded only once. CDR3 sequence: CASSLQGAFYGYTF. In DNA, the CDR3 is TGTGCCAGCAGCTTACAGGGGGCTTTCTATGGCTACACCTTC. The chain carries TRBV7-9 and TRBJ1-2; 8 positions match TRBD1. Trimming at V came to 2 bases and at J to 4 bases, leaving 3 bases not matched to a gene. CDR3 length: 14 amino acids. CDR1 and CDR2 from the germline V gene are SEHNR and FQNEAQ (reference sequence).

The rearrangement links TRBV9 to TRBJ2-1; D uncertain. The V gene lost 4 bases and the J gene lost 8 bases, with 10 bases spanning the gap. The CDR3 is 12 residues long. CDR1 and CDR2 (germline): SGDLS, YYNGEE. The CDR3: CASSTRFDEQFF. CDR3 nucleotide sequence: TGTGCCAGCAGCACGCGTTTTGATGAGCAGTTCTTC.

This chain uses TRBV2 with TRBJ1-2, with a possible D match to TRBD1 (5 bases). V lost 6 bases and J 4 bases, leaving 12 bases between the germline ends. Germline CDR1 and CDR2: SNHLY and FYNNEI. This CDR3 has 13 amino acids. The CDR3 here is CASRDSNLYGYTF. The CDR3 DNA reads as TGTGCCAGCAGAGACAGTAACCTCTATGGCTACACCTTC.

The rearrangement links TRBV5-8 to TRBJ2-1; 7 nucleotides align to TRBD1. The CDR3 is 14 amino acids. Germline assignment: CDR1 SGHTS and CDR2 YDEGEE. The V gene end was trimmed by 0 bases and the J gene end by 4 bases; junction bases not matched to a gene: 1. The CDR3 loop reads CASSLGQGYNEQFF. CDR3 DNA: TGTGCCAGCAGCTTGGGACAGGGTTACAATGAGCAGTTCTTC.

The CDR3 coding sequence is TGTGCCAGTAGTATGGGGGACTACCTTCCGGGGGAGCAGTTCTTC. The encoded protein is CASSMGDYLPGEQFF. This rearrangement joins TRBV19 to TRBJ2-1; 7 bases line up with TRBD2. The CDR3 has 15 residues. CDR1 and CDR2 (germline): LNHDA, SQIVND (reference sequence). J gave up 10 bases and V 3 bases, and 12 bases lay outside the gene matches.

The J gene is TRBJ2-7, the V gene TRBV11-2; TRBD2 agrees at 14 bases. Germline CDR1 SGHAT, CDR2 FQNNGV. The ends lost 6 bases at V and 13 bases at J; junction bases unmatched: 11. This CDR3 is 14 amino acids long. DNA for the CDR3: TGTGCCAGCAGGGGACTAGCGGGAGCACATGAGCGATACTTC. Its translation is CASRGLAGAHERYF.

The chain employs TRBV4-3 and TRBJ2-5; 10 positions agree with TRBD1. Germline V CDR1 and CDR2: LGHNA, YSLEER. The CDR3 contains 13 residues. V dropped 5 bases and J dropped 3; count of bases not matched to a gene: 0. CDR3 in amino acids: CASSGTGEETQYF. CDR3 bases: TGCGCCAGCAGCGGGACAGGGGAAGAGACCCAGTACTTC.

Written as DNA, the CDR3 is TGCGCCAGCAGCTTCCGGGTGAACACCGGGGAGCTGTTTTTT. Protein product: CASSFRVNTGELFF. J is TRBJ2-2 and V is TRBV4-3; D unresolved. V lost 5 bases and J lost 1, with 8 bases in between. The CDR3 covers 14 residues. CDR1 is LGHNA, CDR2 YSLEER, per germline.

There are a few counts of this clone. The chain uses TRBV2 and TRBJ2-5; unclear D gene. With 6 bases removed from V and 1 base from J, the gap between germline ends came to 9 bases. This CDR3 is built from 13 residues. Germline V gene sequence: CDR1 SNHLY, CDR2 FYNNEI. For the CDR3, the DNA is TGTGCCAGCAGCCAAGCTGTCCAAGAGACCCAGTACTTC. Its translation is CASSQAVQETQYF.

The gene calls are TRBV5-1 and TRBJ2-7, with D perhaps matching TRBD2 (6 bases). Germline V gene sequence: CDR1 SGHRS, CDR2 YFSETQ. The CDR3 extends over 14 amino acids. V dropped 4 bases and J dropped 2 bases, with 13 bases sitting between them. CDR3 sequence (DNA): TGCGCCAGCAGCGGGGGGACGGCGACCTACGAGCAGTACTTC. Translation: CASSGGTATYEQYF.

A remark on this clone: Other DNA variants within this sample encode the same CDR3. The chain couples TRBV4-3 to TRBJ1-4, with D possibly TRBD1 on 6 matching bases. Germline-derived CDR1 and CDR2 are LGHNA and YSLEER. The V gene lost 5 bases and the J gene lost 3 bases, with 19 bases spanning the gap. The CDR3 has 17 residues. The CDR3 DNA reads TGCGCCAGCAGCTTACAGGGTTATCGATCACCTAATGAAAAACTGTTTTTT. This gives the protein CASSLQGYRSPNEKLFF.

This clone appeared a few times. The chain recombines TRBV4-1 with TRBJ2-5, with a tentative D call TRBD1 (5 bases). The length of the CDR3 is 15 residues. Germline-derived CDR1 and CDR2 are MGHRA and YSYEKL. V was cut by 0 bases and J by 2 bases, with 10 bases left in between. CDR3 nucleotide sequence: TGCGCCAGCAGCCAAGATACCAGGGCTCAAGAGACCCAGTACTTC. This gives the protein CASSQDTRAQETQYF.